The 32 T cell receptor beta chains listed next were all sequenced from one sample in a study of early T cells in non-severe SARS-CoV-2 infection. TCRdb redid the calling of the 5' RACE reads with MiXCR, one entry per CDR3 protein. The data hold 40,000 to 65,000 distinct CDR3 sequences, with around 8% observed a single time. The material sequenced was whole blood. These receptors were taken from an adult who was a healthcare worker with PCR-confirmed SARS-CoV-2 infection or an uninfected control (not recorded which).

This clonotype was seen many times. The chain joins TRBV7-3 to TRBJ2-7; tentative D call: TRBD1 (5 bases). CDR3 size: 11 residues. CDR1 and CDR2 from the germline V gene are SGHTA and FQGTGA. Trimming left V 3 bases short and J 9 bases short, with 9 bases between. The chain's CDR3 is CASSFRVVQYF. CDR3 DNA sequence: TGTGCCAGCAGCTTCAGGGTTGTGCAGTACTTC.

This clonotype was counted between two and nine times. This chain connects TRBV27 to TRBJ2-3, with 10 bases identical to TRBD1. Germline V gives CDR1 MNHEY, CDR2 SMNVEV (reference sequence). Trimming took 7 bases from V and 5 from J; bases not matched to a gene: 9. There are 15 residues in the CDR3. The CDR3: CASKLSDRGLDTQYF. The DNA for the CDR3 is TGTGCCAGCAAGTTGAGCGACAGGGGGCTAGATACGCAGTATTTT.

This clonotype was seen ten or more times. This sequence joins TRBV7-2 and TRBJ2-7, with D unresolved. Germline lookup yields CDR1 SGHTA and CDR2 FQGNSA. Trimming took off 0 bases at V and 5 bases at J, with 17 bases between the two ends. This CDR3 is built from 16 residues. The chain's CDR3 is CASSLAAGPPVDEQYF. In nucleotides, the CDR3 is TGTGCCAGCAGCTTAGCCGCAGGACCGCCTGTGGACGAGCAGTACTTC.

The chain couples TRBV28 to TRBJ1-5; D uncertain. The V end was cut by 1 base, the J end by 7 bases, with 11 bases between. The CDR3 has 14 amino acids. Germline CDR1 is MDHEN and CDR2 is SYDVKM. The CDR3 DNA sequence: TGTGCCAGCAGTTTATCCCAAGGGCACCAGCCCCAGCATTTT. It codes for CASSLSQGHQPQHF.

This clonotype came up many times. CDR3 amino acids: CASSKRGPTYEQYF. CDR3 coding DNA: TGTGCCAGTAGTAAACGGGGCCCGACCTACGAGCAGTACTTC. The chain recombines TRBV19 with TRBJ2-7; D is perhaps TRBD1 or TRBD2 (5 bases each). The CDR3 is made up of 14 amino acids. From germline, CDR1 is LNHDA and CDR2 SQIVND (reference sequence). V was cut by 4 bases and J by 2 bases, with 12 bases left in between.

This clonotype was observed a few times. This chain joins TRBV9 and TRBJ2-3; 11 nucleotides agree with TRBD2. The CDR3 totals 18 residues. Germline lookup yields CDR1 SGDLS and CDR2 YYNGEE. J gave up 2 bases and V 4 bases, and 12 bases lay outside the gene matches. CDR3 in DNA: TGTGCCAGCAGCCTGCAACCCCCACTAGCGGGGGACACAGATACGCAGTATTTT. It codes for CASSLQPPLAGDTDTQYF.

This clonotype was seen a handful of times. The V call is TRBV20-1, the J call TRBJ1-2, with D unclear. The CDR3 consists of 14 residues. V was pared by 5 bases and J by 8 bases, with 21 bases between. Germline V gene data show CDR1 as DFQATT and CDR2 as SNEGSKA (reference sequence). CDR3 DNA sequence: TGCAGTGCTGGAAATCAGGTTCCCCTCCACGGCTACACCTTC. This sequence encodes CSAGNQVPLHGYTF.

The sample holds many counts of this clonotype. The chain has TRBV7-9 and TRBJ2-1, with TRBD2 matching over 8 bases. Germline V gene sequence: CDR1 SEHNR, CDR2 FQNEAQ (reference sequence). V was pared by 3 bases and J by 9 bases, with 7 bases of the junction left unmatched. The CDR3 spans 14 residues. The CDR3 coding sequence is TGTGCCAGCAGCTTGACTAGCGAGAGGGGTGAGCAGTTCTTC. Protein product: CASSLTSERGEQFF.

This clonotype was recorded many times. The gene calls are TRBV24-1 and TRBJ2-6; no clear D. V was shortened by 9 bases and J by 0 bases, with 5 bases between the two germline ends. This CDR3 comprises 13 residues. Germline loops: CDR1 KGHDR, CDR2 SFDVKD. The CDR3 DNA reads TGTGCCACCTCCAGCTCTGGGGCCAACGTCCTGACTTTC. Its translation is CATSSSGANVLTF.

The rearrangement links TRBV20-1 to TRBJ2-1; D is possibly TRBD2 (5 bases). Trimming cost V 3 bases and J 0 bases, with 9 bases left between them. CDR3 length: 14 residues. The germline gives CDR1 DFQATT, CDR2 SNEGSKA (reference sequence). CDR3 in amino acids: CSASDYNSYNEQFF. The CDR3 DNA reads TGCAGTGCTAGTGACTATAACTCCTACAATGAGCAGTTCTTC.

This chain connects TRBV15 to TRBJ2-2; D uncertain. CDR3 length: 13 amino acids. The ends were cut back, 5 bases at V and 6 bases at J, with 10 bases in the middle. Germline CDR1 and CDR2: LNHNV and YYDKDF (reference sequence). The DNA of the CDR3 is TGTGCCACCAGCGCCTTCGCCCCCGGGGAGCTGTTTTTT. It translates to CATSAFAPGELFF. Together with reference TRBV15 and TRBJ2-2, the CDR3 gives the full variable domain: DAMVIQNPRYQVTQFGKPVTLSCSQTLNHNVMYWYQQKSSQAPKLLFHYYDKDFNNEADTPDNFQSRRPNTSFCFLDIRSPGLGDTAMYLCATSAFAPGELFFGEGSRLTVL.

This clonotype appeared many times. The chain has TRBV6-5 and TRBJ1-2; D gene ambiguous. Germline V lookup: CDR1 MNHEY, CDR2 SVGAGI. The CDR3 is 17 residues long. Trimming shortened V by 3 bases and J by 3 bases, and 20 bases separated the two germline ends. The DNA of the CDR3 is TGTGCCAGCAGTTATTATGACCGAAGAAAGAGGTACTATGGCTACACCTTC. As protein: CASSYYDRRKRYYGYTF.

This clonotype was detected many times. J is TRBJ2-3 and V is TRBV28, with TRBD2 matching over 7 bases. The CDR3 covers 13 residues. Germline loops: CDR1 MDHEN, CDR2 SYDVKM. Trimming at V came to 8 bases and at J to 5 bases, leaving 7 bases not matched to a gene. The CDR3 DNA is TGTGCCAGCCGTAATGGCGGGAGAGATACGCAGTATTTT. Translated: CASRNGGRDTQYF.

This clonotype was seen repeatedly, ten times or more. This sequence joins TRBV7-3 and TRBJ1-6, with 7 positions matching TRBD1. This CDR3 contains 16 residues. The V gene's germline CDR1 is SGHTA and CDR2 FQGTGA. With 5 bases clipped from V and 10 bases from J, the junction kept 14 bases outside the gene matches. CDR3 in amino acids: CASSPQGPASGSPLHF. As DNA, the CDR3 is TGTGCCAGCAGCCCACAGGGGCCCGCTAGCGGGTCACCCCTCCACTTT.

The V gene is TRBV4-2, the J gene TRBJ1-1, with 7 bases lining up with TRBD1. Trimming took 0 bases from V and 1 from J; bases not matched to a gene: 11. CDR1 LGHNA and CDR2 YNFKEQ come from the germline V gene. The CDR3 runs to 18 residues. For the CDR3, the DNA is TGTGCCAGCAGCCAAGATAAGGGGGCGCGGGTTAAGAACACTGAAGCTTTCTTT. Its translation is CASSQDKGARVKNTEAFF.

In this sample, this clonotype turned up a few times. V is TRBV3-1 and J is TRBJ1-2; 8 bases are shared with TRBD1. Per the germline V gene, CDR1 is LGHDT and CDR2 is YNNKEL (reference sequence). Unmatched junction bases numbered 9, after V lost 7 bases and J lost 8 bases. CDR3 length: 13 residues. CDR3: CASTDRGERGYTF. CDR3 DNA: TGTGCCAGCACCGACAGGGGAGAAAGAGGCTACACCTTC. The entire variable domain, with the rest obtained from reference TRBV3-1 and TRBJ1-2, is as follows: DTAVSQTPKYLVTQMGNDKSIKCEQNLGHDTMYWYKQDSKKFLKIMFSYNNKELIINETVPNRFSPKSPDKAHLNLHINSLELGDSAVYFCASTDRGERGYTFGSGTRLTVV.

The V call is TRBV6-5, the J call TRBJ1-2; TRBD1 matches 7 bases. V gave up 4 bases and J gave up 8 bases; unmatched junction bases: 4. Germline V gives CDR1 MNHEY, CDR2 SVGAGI. This CDR3 spans 12 amino acids. The CDR3 loop is CASSLRGHGYTF. DNA for the CDR3: TGTGCCAGCAGTTTGAGGGGGCACGGCTACACCTTC.

There are many counts of this clonotype. This chain links TRBV12-3 or TRBV12-4 with TRBJ1-2, with D tentatively TRBD1 (6 bases). This CDR3 contains 13 residues. Between the trimmed V and J ends, which lost 10 bases and 7 bases, there was a span of 19 bases. The CDR3 region has the DNA TGTGCCACCACCCTTTGGGGGGCCGGTGGCTACACCTTC. This sequence encodes CATTLWGAGGYTF.

This clonotype was recorded many times. This chain joins TRBV7-2 and TRBJ2-7, with 8 nucleotides matching TRBD2. The CDR3 consists of 14 residues. CDR1 and CDR2 from the germline V gene are SGHTA and FQGNSA. V trimming: 6 bases; J trimming: 3 bases; junction bases outside the gene matches: 7. DNA of the CDR3: TGTGCCAGCAGTCGGGGGGGTAAGAACTACGAGCAGTACTTC. Translating it yields CASSRGGKNYEQYF. Combining the CDR3 with reference TRBV7-2 and TRBJ2-7 gives the whole variable domain GAGVSQSPSNKVTEKGKDVELRCDPISGHTALYWYRQSLGQGLEFLIYFQGNSAPDKSGLPSDRFSAERTGGSVSTLTIQRTQQEDSAVYLCASSRGGKNYEQYFGPGTRLTVT.

This clonotype was counted ten times or more. V gene TRBV18 combines with J gene TRBJ2-5, with D tentatively TRBD1 (5 bases). The V end lost 6 bases, the J end lost 2 bases, and 22 bases lay between the germline ends. The length of the CDR3 is 17 residues. CDR1 is KGHSH, CDR2 LQKENI, per germline. CDR3 sequence reads: CASSPRTSLNSQETQYF. The DNA for the CDR3 is TGTGCCAGCTCCCCTCGGACAAGCCTTAATTCTCAAGAGACCCAGTACTTC.

A few counts support this clonotype. This chain joins TRBV5-4 and TRBJ2-3; 8 nucleotides agree with TRBD2. The CDR3 totals 15 residues. Unmatched junction bases numbered 3, after V lost 0 bases and J lost 3 bases. In germline, CDR1 is SGHNT, CDR2 YYREEE (reference sequence). In nucleotides, the CDR3 is TGTGCCAGCAGCTTGGAGTCTAGCGGGACAGATACGCAGTATTTT. This codes for CASSLESSGTDTQYF.

J is TRBJ1-1 and V is TRBV20-1; TRBD1 might be the D (6 bases). The CDR3 sequence is 12 residues long. The V gene's germline CDR1 is DFQATT and CDR2 SNEGSKA (reference sequence). V gave up 7 bases and J gave up 8 bases, with 17 bases separating them. CDR3 coding DNA: TGCAGTGTAAACCCAGGGGCTGCAGAAGCTTTCTTT. Translated: CSVNPGAAEAFF.

This clonotype has ten or more counts. This chain joins TRBV7-2 and TRBJ2-7, with TRBD2 matching over 7 bases. V trimming: 3 bases; J trimming: 6 bases; junction bases outside the gene matches: 8. The CDR3 consists of 14 residues. In germline, CDR1 is SGHTA, CDR2 FQGNSA. Here the CDR3 reads CASSFGGSVPEQYF. In DNA form, the CDR3 reads TGTGCCAGCAGCTTCGGCGGGAGTGTCCCCGAGCAGTACTTC.

This chain links TRBV2 with TRBJ1-6; D gene ambiguous. CDR1 and CDR2 (germline): SNHLY, FYNNEI. The CDR3 loop spans 16 amino acids. Trimming stripped 6 bases from V and 7 bases from J, with 19 bases between. CDR3 sequence (DNA): TGTGCCAGCAGCCGTACTGAGATGGCTCGAAATTCACCCCTCCACTTT. It encodes CASSRTEMARNSPLHF.

At least ten counts were recorded for this clonotype. The chain is built from TRBV12-3 or TRBV12-4 and TRBJ1-2; 11 bases line up with TRBD1. Trimming took 6 bases from V and 8 from J; bases not matched to a gene: 11. This CDR3 comprises 15 residues. The chain's CDR3 is CASSPGQGGTFGYTF. CDR3 DNA sequence: TGTGCCAGCAGCCCGGGACAGGGGGGGACTTTCGGCTACACCTTC.

This chain connects TRBV4-3 to TRBJ2-7; tentatively, D is TRBD2 (5 bases). The CDR3 runs 15 residues. Trimming pared 0 bases from V and 3 bases from J, leaving 12 bases between. CDR1 and CDR2 from the germline V gene are LGHNA and YSLEER. For the CDR3, the DNA is TGCGCCAGCAGCCAAGAAAGCGGTTGGAGCTACGAGCAGTACTTC. Its translation: CASSQESGWSYEQYF.

The chain uses TRBV28 and TRBJ2-5; D is undetermined. The V end was cut by 2 bases, the J end by 1 base, with 5 bases between. The CDR3 has 13 amino acids. Germline values: CDR1 MDHEN, CDR2 SYDVKM. CDR3 in amino acids: CASSLASQETQYF. The CDR3 DNA reads as TGTGCCAGCAGTTTAGCCAGCCAAGAGACCCAGTACTTC.

This clonotype was seen at least ten times. The chain employs TRBV4-1 and TRBJ2-7; TRBD2 matches 10 bases. Germline assignment: CDR1 MGHRA and CDR2 YSYEKL. The V and J ends lost 0 bases and 6 bases, in that order; junction bases with no gene match: 8. This CDR3 has 16 residues. The DNA for the CDR3 is TGCGCCAGCAGCCAAGAGGGGGCTAGCGGGAGATCCGAGCAGTACTTC. The encoded protein is CASSQEGASGRSEQYF.

The V and J genes are TRBV12-3 or TRBV12-4 and TRBJ2-6; maybe TRBD2 (6 bases). This CDR3 has 15 amino acids. V lost 6 bases and J lost 4, with 13 bases in between. The chain's CDR3 is CASRITGVGANVLTF. Written as DNA, the CDR3 is TGTGCCAGCAGAATAACGGGGGTCGGGGCCAACGTCCTGACTTTC.

This clonotype was detected only a few times. The chain uses TRBV6-2 or TRBV6-3 and TRBJ2-1, with 8 positions matching TRBD2. Germline CDR1 is MNHEY and CDR2 is SVGEGT. Trimming took 6 bases from V and 2 from J; bases not matched to a gene: 6. The CDR3 runs to 15 residues. Here the CDR3 reads CASRPWREAYNEQFF. CDR3 DNA: TGTGCCAGCAGACCCTGGCGGGAGGCCTACAATGAGCAGTTCTTC.

This clonotype has just a few counts. The chain combines TRBV7-2 with TRBJ2-1, with D tentatively TRBD2 (6 bases). Germline V gene lookup returns CDR1 SGHTA and CDR2 FQGNSA. This CDR3 has 14 residues. V was cut by 0 bases and J by 8 bases, with 11 bases left in between. In nucleotides, the CDR3 is TGTGCCAGCAGCTTAGCGCTGTCTAGCGATGAGCAGTTCTTC. This translates into CASSLALSSDEQFF.

Ten or more counts support this clonotype. The CDR3 here is CASSLNLGEETQYF. CDR3 nucleotide sequence: TGTGCCAGCAGCCTGAATTTAGGGGAAGAGACCCAGTACTTC. The rearrangement joins TRBV4-2 to TRBJ2-5; tentative D call: TRBD1 (5 bases). The CDR3 loop spans 14 amino acids. Per the germline V gene, CDR1 is LGHNA and CDR2 is YNFKEQ. V was clipped by 4 bases and J by 3 bases, with 12 bases between them.